The following is a T cell receptor beta chain sequence with its context. The target of this receptor is not known. Per-base quality was not reported, and no clone a single base away is much larger than it. The sample is drawn from a study of identical twins (TCRdb year 2016). About the study as a whole: TCR alpha and beta repertoires from monozygotic twins, unrelated adults of various ages and cord blood were deep-sequenced to test whether fetal clonotypes persist. To rule out contamination, replicate twin experiments were performed at different times with different library preparation protocols. Summary of the overall study and its limitations: Out-of-frame TCR alpha sharing in monozygotic twins was systematically underestimated by recombination models, whereas sharing between unrelated individuals was in agreement with the recombination models. Invariant T cells such as MAIT and iNKT could partly confound zero-insertion analyses, though diverse VJ usage argued against this for most clonotypes. Because the same donors could not be followed over many years, the conclusions relied on cross-sectional statistical analysis. Out-of-frame TCR alpha sequences shared between twins showed an excess of low generation-probability sequences compared with coincidental sharing between unrelated individuals. In beta out-of-frame sequences, excess twin sharing was weaker, because having fewer shared sequences lowered the signal-to-noise ratio. Abundant cord blood beta clonotypes carried fewer insertions; young adult naive repertoires showed a weaker similar trend, while memory repertoires showed none.

V is pared back by 3 bases and J by 9 bases, with 15 bases lying between the germline termini. The CDR3 has 14 amino acids, counting the end cysteine and phenylalanine. Only CDR3 DNA is held: 42 bases, read in frame from base 1. Every donor was a healthy Caucasian. The study also sequenced three unrelated non-twin adults: a male aged 18 to 30, a male aged 50 to 59 and a female aged 50 to 59. Miltenyi CD45RO+ enrichment and human naive T-cell isolation kits were used to isolate memory (CD45RO+) and naive T cells from PBMC. The library was produced with 5' RACE. The sequencing machine was an Illumina HiSeq 2000. A universal primer binding site was added through template switching, and the final cDNA carried a unique molecular identifier so that TCR cDNA molecules could be counted accurately. Specific primers in the conserved constant-segment region were used to synthesize first-strand cDNA for the TCR alpha and beta chains. To control for contamination, each cDNA library was double barcoded with a SMART-Mk sample barcode plus Illumina barcodes. TruSeq adapter sequences along with Illumina sample barcodes were introduced in two successive PCR steps. The Illumina HiSeq platform was used with custom primers to sequence TCR alpha and beta cDNA libraries. The original pipeline was this. Raw reads were processed with MiGEC to extract unique molecular identifiers, and MiXCR was used to determine CDR3 positions. For each individual, recombination models were inferred using an EM algorithm with the repgenHMM and IGoR tools. Shared clonotypes were analyzed with the tcR package in R, and sharing was normalized by the product of cloneset sizes. To study raw recombination free of thymic and clonal selection effects, out-of-frame nonproductive sequences were analyzed. TCRdb trimmed public reads at Q25 via fastp, called clones via MiXCR and kept in-frame beta chains. Under each unique CDR3 protein, matching rows form one entry showing the most common genes and DNA. The V and J calls and clone size are TCRdb's, not the authors'. The sample table holds a few hundred thousand distinct CDR3 sequences, of which about a fifth were seen once. The top ten clonotypes cover around 12% of the sample.

This TCR was sampled from a man aged 45-60 years in good health. Recombination connected TRBV12-3 or TRBV12-4 to TRBJ2-1; the D segment could be TRBD2, given 5 matching bases. The sequenced material came from naive T cells sorted from blood. The cell subset or site label for this specimen denotes: cells isolated with a human naive T-cell isolation kit. The sequenced DNA: TGTGCCAGCAGTTTCGTCCCGGGCGGAGGTGAGCAGTTCTTC. Its protein product is CASSFVPGGGEQFF.